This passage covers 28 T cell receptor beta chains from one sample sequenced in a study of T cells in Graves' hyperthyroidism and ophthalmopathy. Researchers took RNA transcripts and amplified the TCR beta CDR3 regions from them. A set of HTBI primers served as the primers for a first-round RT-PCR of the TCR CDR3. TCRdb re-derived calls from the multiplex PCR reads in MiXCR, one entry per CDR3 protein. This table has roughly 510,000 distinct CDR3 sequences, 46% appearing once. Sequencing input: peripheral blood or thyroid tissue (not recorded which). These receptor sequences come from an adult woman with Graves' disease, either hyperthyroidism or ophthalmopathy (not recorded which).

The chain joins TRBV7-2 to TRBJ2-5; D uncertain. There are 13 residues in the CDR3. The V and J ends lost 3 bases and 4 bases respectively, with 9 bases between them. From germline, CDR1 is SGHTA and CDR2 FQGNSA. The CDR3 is CASSFGYPETQYF. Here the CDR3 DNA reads TGTGCCAGCAGCTTCGGATACCCAGAGACCCAGTACTTC.

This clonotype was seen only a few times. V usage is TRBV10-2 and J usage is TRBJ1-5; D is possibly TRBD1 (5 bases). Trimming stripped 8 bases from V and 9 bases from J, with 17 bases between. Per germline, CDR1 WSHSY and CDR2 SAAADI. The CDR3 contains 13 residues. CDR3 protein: CASVGDWVRPQHF. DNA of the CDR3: TGCGCCAGCGTAGGGGATTGGGTTCGGCCCCAGCATTTT.

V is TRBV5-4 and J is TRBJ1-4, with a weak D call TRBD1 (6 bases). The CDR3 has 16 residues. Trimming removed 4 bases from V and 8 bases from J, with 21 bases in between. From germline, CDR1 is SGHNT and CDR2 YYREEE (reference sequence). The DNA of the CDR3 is TGTGCCAGCAGCCCACTCTCCGGGGGGGGCGCCGAAAAACTGTTTTTT. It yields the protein CASSPLSGGGAEKLFF.

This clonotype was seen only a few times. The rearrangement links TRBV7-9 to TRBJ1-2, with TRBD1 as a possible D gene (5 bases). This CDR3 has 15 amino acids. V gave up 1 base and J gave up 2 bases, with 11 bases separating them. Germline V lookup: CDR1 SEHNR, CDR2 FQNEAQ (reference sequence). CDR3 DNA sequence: TGTGCCAGCAGCTTAGGGGGCTCAGAGAACTATGGCTACACCTTC. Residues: CASSLGGSENYGYTF.

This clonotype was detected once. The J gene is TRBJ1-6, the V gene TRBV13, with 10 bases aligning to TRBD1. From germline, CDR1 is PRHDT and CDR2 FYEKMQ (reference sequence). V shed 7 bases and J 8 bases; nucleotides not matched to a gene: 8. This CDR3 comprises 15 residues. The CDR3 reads CASTGPGTGDSPLHF. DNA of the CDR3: TGTGCCAGCACGGGACCCGGGACAGGGGATTCACCCCTCCACTTT.

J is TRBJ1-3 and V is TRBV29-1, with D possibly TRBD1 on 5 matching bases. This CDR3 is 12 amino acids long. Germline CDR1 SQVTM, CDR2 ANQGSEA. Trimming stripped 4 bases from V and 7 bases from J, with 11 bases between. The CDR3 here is CSVAGRENTIYF. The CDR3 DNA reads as TGCAGCGTTGCGGGCAGGGAGAACACCATATATTTT.

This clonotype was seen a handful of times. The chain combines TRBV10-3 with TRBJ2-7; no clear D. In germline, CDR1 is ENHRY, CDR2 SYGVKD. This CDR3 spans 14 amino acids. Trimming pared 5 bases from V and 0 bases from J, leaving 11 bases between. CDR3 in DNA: TGTGCCATCAGTCGGACGGAAAGCTCCTACGAGCAGTACTTC. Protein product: CAISRTESSYEQYF.

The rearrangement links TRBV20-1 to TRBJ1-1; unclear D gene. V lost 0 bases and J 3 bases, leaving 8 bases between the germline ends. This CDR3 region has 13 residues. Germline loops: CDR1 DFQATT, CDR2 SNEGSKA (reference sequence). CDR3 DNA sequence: TGCAGTGCTAGAGACGCCGACCACACTGAAGCTTTCTTT. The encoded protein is CSARDADHTEAFF.

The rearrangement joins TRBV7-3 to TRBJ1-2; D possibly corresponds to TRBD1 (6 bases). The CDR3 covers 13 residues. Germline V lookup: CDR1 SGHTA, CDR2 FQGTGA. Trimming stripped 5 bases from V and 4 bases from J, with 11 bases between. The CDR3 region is CASSADRSYGYTF. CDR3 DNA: TGTGCCAGCAGCGCCGACAGGTCCTATGGCTACACCTTC.

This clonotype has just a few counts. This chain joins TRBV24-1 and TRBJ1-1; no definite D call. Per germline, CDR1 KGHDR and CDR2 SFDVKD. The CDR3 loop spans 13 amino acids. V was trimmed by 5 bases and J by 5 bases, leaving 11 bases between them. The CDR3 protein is CATSAPSTTEAFF. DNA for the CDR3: TGTGCCACCAGTGCCCCCTCTACGACTGAAGCTTTCTTT.

The CDR3 sequence is CASSFGVAGGQGNTEAFF. The CDR3 DNA follows: TGTGCCAGCAGCTTCGGGGTTGCCGGCGGACAGGGGAACACTGAAGCTTTCTTT. J is TRBJ1-1 and V is TRBV7-9; 8 nucleotides line up with TRBD1. The germline V gene has CDR1 SEHNR and CDR2 FQNEAQ (reference sequence). The junction had 13 bases not matched to a gene; V was cut back by 3 bases and J by 1 base. This CDR3 is built from 18 residues.

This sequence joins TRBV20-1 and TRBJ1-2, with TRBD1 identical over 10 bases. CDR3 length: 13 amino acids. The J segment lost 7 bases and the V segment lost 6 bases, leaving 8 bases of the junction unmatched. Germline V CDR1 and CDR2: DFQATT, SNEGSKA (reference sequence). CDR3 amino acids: CSAPTGTGAGYTF. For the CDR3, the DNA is TGCAGTGCCCCCACCGGGACAGGGGCTGGCTACACCTTC.

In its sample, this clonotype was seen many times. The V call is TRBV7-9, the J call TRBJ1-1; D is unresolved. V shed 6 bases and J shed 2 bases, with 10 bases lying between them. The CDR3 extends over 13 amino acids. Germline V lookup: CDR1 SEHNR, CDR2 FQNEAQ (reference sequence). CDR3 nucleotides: TGTGCCAGCAGACTCGGCATAAACACTGAAGCTTTCTTT. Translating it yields CASRLGINTEAFF.

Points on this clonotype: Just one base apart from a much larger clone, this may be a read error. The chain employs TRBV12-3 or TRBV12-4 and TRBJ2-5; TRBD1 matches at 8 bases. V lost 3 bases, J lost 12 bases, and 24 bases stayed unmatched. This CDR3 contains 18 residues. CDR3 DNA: TGTGCCAGCAGTTTCAGTAGTGCAGGGGGCGCAAGGTCCTACGAGGAGTACTTC. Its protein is CASSFSSAGGARSYEEYF.

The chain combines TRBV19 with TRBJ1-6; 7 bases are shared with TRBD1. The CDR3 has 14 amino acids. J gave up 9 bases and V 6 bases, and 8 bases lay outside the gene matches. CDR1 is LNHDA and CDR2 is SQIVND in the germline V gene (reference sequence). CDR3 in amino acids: CASSPGQRVSPLHF. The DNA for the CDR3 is TGTGCCAGTAGCCCGGGACAGAGGGTTTCACCCCTCCACTTT.

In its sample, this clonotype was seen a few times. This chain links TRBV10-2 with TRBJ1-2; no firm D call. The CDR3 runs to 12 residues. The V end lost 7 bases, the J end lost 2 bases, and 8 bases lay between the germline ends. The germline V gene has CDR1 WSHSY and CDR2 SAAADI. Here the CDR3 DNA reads TGCGCCAGCAAAGACGGGAACTATGGCTACACCTTC. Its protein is CASKDGNYGYTF.

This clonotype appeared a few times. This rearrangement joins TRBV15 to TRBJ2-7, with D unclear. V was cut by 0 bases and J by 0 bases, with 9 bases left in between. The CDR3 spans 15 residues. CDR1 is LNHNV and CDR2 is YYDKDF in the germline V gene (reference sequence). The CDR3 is CATSRDWATSYEQYF. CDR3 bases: TGTGCCACCAGCAGAGATTGGGCGACCTCCTACGAGCAGTACTTC.

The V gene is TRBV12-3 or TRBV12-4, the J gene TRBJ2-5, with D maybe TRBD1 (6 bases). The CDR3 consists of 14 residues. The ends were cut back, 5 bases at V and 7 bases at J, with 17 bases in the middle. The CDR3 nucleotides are TGTGCCAGCAGTAGCACCAGAGGACAGTCGACCCAGTACTTC. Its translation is CASSSTRGQSTQYF.

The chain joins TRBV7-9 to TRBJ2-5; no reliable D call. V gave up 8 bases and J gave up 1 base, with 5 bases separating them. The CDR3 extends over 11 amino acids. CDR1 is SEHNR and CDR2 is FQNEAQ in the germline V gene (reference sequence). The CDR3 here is CASAVQETQYF. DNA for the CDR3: TGTGCCAGCGCAGTCCAAGAGACCCAGTACTTC.

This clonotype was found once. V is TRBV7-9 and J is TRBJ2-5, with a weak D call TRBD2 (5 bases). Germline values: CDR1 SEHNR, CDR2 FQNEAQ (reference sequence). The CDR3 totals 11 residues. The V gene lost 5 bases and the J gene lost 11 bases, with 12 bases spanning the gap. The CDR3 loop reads CASSHRDQQYF. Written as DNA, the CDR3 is TGTGCCAGCAGCCACCGGGATCAGCAGTACTTC.

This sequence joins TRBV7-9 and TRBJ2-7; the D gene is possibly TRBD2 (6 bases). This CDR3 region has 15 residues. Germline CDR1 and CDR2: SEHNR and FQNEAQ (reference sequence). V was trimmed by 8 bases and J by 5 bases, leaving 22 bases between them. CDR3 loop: CASSPTGTGSHEQYF. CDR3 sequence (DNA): TGTGCCAGCTCACCAACCGGGACTGGTTCTCACGAGCAGTACTTC.

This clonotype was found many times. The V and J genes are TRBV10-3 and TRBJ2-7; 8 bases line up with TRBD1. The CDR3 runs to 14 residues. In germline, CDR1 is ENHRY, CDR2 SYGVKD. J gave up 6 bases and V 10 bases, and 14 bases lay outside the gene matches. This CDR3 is CATTKGQGIGEQYF. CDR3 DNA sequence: TGTGCCACAACGAAAGGACAGGGTATCGGCGAGCAGTACTTC.

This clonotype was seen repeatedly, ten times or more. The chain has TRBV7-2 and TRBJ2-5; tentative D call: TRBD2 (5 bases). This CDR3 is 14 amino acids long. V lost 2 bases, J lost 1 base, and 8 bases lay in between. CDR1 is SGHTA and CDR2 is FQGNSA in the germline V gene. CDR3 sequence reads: CASSLLGAQETQYF. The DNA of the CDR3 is TGTGCCAGCAGCTTATTGGGAGCCCAAGAGACCCAGTACTTC. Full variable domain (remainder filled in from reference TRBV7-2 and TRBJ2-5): GAGVSQSPSNKVTEKGKDVELRCDPISGHTALYWYRQSLGQGLEFLIYFQGNSAPDKSGLPSDRFSAERTGGSVSTLTIQRTQQEDSAVYLCASSLLGAQETQYFGPGTRLLVL.

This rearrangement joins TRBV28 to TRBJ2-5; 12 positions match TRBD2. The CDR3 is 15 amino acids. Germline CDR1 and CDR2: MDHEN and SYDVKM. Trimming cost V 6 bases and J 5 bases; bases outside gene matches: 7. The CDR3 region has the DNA TGTGCCAGCAGCTCTAGCGGGGGGGCCTGGGAGACCCAGTACTTC. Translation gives CASSSSGGAWETQYF.

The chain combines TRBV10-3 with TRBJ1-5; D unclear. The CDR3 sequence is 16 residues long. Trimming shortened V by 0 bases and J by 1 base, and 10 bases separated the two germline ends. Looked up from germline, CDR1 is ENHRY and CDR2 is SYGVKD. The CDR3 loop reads CAISESAGRSNQPQHF. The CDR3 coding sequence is TGTGCCATCAGTGAGTCCGCGGGTCGGAGCAATCAGCCCCAGCATTTT.

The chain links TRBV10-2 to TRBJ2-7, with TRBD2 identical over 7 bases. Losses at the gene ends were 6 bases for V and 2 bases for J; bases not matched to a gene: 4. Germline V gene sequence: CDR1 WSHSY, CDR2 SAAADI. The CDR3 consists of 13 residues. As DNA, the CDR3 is TGCGCCAGCAGAGCGGGATCTACCTACGAGCAGTACTTC. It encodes CASRAGSTYEQYF.

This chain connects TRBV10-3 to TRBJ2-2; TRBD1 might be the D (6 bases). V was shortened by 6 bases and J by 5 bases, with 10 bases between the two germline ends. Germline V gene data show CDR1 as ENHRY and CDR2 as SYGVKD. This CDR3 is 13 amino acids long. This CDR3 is CAIRAQGTGELFF. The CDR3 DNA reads TGTGCCATCAGAGCACAGGGTACCGGGGAGCTGTTTTTT.

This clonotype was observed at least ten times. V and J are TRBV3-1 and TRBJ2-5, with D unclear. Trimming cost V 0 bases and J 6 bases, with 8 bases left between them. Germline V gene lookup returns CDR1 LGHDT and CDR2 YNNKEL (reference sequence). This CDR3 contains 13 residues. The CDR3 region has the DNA TGTGCCAGCAGCCAAGAATTGGGGAAGACCCAGTACTTC. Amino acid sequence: CASSQELGKTQYF.